Below are 8 T cell receptor beta chains sequenced from a single sample in a study of blood T cell repertoires in COVID-19. Only in-frame clones appear in the TCRdb table, and some are missing; sequencing was by immunoSEQ multiplex PCR. The sample consists of some 400,000 clones, 75% to 90% of them appearing once. Sequencing was done on a sample of PBMCs or T cells enriched from blood (not recorded which). The source is a young man who had recovered from COVID-19.

The CDR3 DNA reads TGTGCCAGCAGCTTAGACTCGGGTTTCAATGAGCAGTTCTTC. Protein sequence: CASSLDSGFNEQFF. The chain uses TRBV11-3 and TRBJ2-1; D not certain. CDR1 SGHNT and CDR2 YENEEA come from the germline V gene. Trimming removed 0 bases at V and 6 bases at J, with 9 bases between. This CDR3 is built from 14 residues.

The chain is built from TRBV29-1 and TRBJ2-1, with 9 bases matching TRBD2. Germline CDR1 reads SQVTM; CDR2 reads ANQGSEA. The J segment lost 6 bases and the V segment lost 4 bases, leaving 7 bases of the junction unmatched. The CDR3 runs to 14 residues. The CDR3 DNA reads as TGCAGCGTTGGGAAGGGACTAGCTGGCAATGAGCAGTTCTTC. Protein product: CSVGKGLAGNEQFF.

The chain employs TRBV2 and TRBJ2-7; 13 nucleotides align to TRBD2. The CDR3 loop spans 17 amino acids. The germline CDR1 and CDR2 sequences are SNHLY and FYNNEI. After removal of 5 bases from V and 2 bases from J, the junction contained 9 bases not matched to a gene. CDR3 bases: TGTGCCAGCAGTAAGACTAGCGGGAGGACTGGGGCCTACGAGCAGTACTTC. This gives the protein CASSKTSGRTGAYEQYF.

A single count supports this clone. This chain uses TRBV9 with TRBJ2-1, with 8 bases aligning to TRBD2. V was clipped by 4 bases and J by 6 bases; unmatched bases: 9. The CDR3 consists of 15 residues. Germline assignment: CDR1 SGDLS and CDR2 YYNGEE. The chain's CDR3 is CASSPRQGTSNEQFF. In DNA form, the CDR3 reads TGTGCCAGCAGCCCACGTCAGGGGACTAGCAATGAGCAGTTCTTC.

This sequence joins TRBV14 and TRBJ2-7; D unclear. V lost 4 bases and J 6 bases, leaving 7 bases between the germline ends. The CDR3 spans 11 residues. The germline V gene has CDR1 SGHDN and CDR2 FVKESK. This CDR3 reads CASSRRSEQYF. The DNA for the CDR3 is TGTGCCAGCAGCCGTAGGAGCGAGCAGTACTTC.

The rearrangement joins TRBV12-3 or TRBV12-4 to TRBJ1-6; D not certain. V lost 5 bases, J lost 6 bases, and 8 bases lay in between. The CDR3 has 13 residues. The CDR3 DNA is TGTGCCAGCAGTAGTAGCGGTAATTCACCCCTCCACTTT. Its protein is CASSSSGNSPLHF.

The rearrangement links TRBV28 to TRBJ1-6; D possibly corresponds to TRBD1 (6 bases). The CDR3 spans 16 residues. The germline V gene encodes CDR1 MDHEN and CDR2 SYDVKM. V dropped 5 bases and J dropped 5 bases, with 16 bases sitting between them. CDR3 protein: CASSGGAGANNSPLHF. The DNA of the CDR3 is TGTGCCAGCAGTGGGGGGGCAGGTGCCAATAATTCACCCCTCCACTTT.

The chain combines TRBV6-1 with TRBJ2-1, with 11 positions matching TRBD2. The trim removed 1 base at V and 9 bases at J, leaving 5 bases unmatched. CDR3 length equals 15 residues. From germline, CDR1 is MNHNS and CDR2 SASEGT. The CDR3 coding sequence is TGTGCCAGCAGTGAAGTACTAGCGGGAGTGAGTGAGCAGTTCTTC. Translated: CASSEVLAGVSEQFF.